These T cell receptor beta chains were read from a single sample in a study of blood T cell repertoires in COVID-19. The protocol was immunoSEQ multiplex PCR, while the TCRdb copy is restricted to in-frame clones and leaves out a portion. This table holds approximately 210,000 clones, approximately 82% found once. The sequenced sample consisted of PBMCs or T cells enriched from blood (not recorded which). Every receptor here comes from a middle-aged man who had recovered from COVID-19. CDR3s include the opening cysteine and the closing phenylalanine or tryptophan. A D gene is named only where the DNA matches it firmly. Some rows have no size entry. The others give once, few or many, or a class for an expanded clone.

CDR3nt	CDR3aa	j_gene	d_gene	v_gene	abundance
TGTGCCAGCAACCTTCCGGGACAGGGGATCAATCAGCCCCAGCATTTT	CASNLPGQGINQPQHF	TRBJ1-5	TRBD1	TRBV28	NA
TGTGCCAGCAGCCAAGAAGTCCGAGTAAATCAGCCCCAGCATTTT	CASSQEVRVNQPQHF	TRBJ1-5	NA	TRBV4-2	NA
TGTGCCAGCAGTTTAGAGGGAACTAACTATGGCTACACCTTC	CASSLEGTNYGYTF	TRBJ1-2	NA	TRBV27	NA
TGTGCCAGCACCCGCAGGGGGACAGGGGGCACCGGGGAGCTGTTTTTT	CASTRRGTGGTGELFF	TRBJ2-2	TRBD1	TRBV7-2	NA
TGTGCCAGCAGTCCCCAACAGGGGGCGAAAAATGAGCAGTTCTTC	CASSPQQGAKNEQFF	TRBJ2-1	TRBD1	TRBV28	NA
TGTGCCAGCAGCCCAAGGACTAGCGGGAGCCACGAGCAGTACTTC	CASSPRTSGSHEQYF	TRBJ2-7	TRBD2	TRBV7-2	once
TGTGCCAGCAGCTTATCTGAGCGGGAGGACTACGAGCAGTACTTC	CASSLSEREDYEQYF	TRBJ2-7	TRBD2	TRBV11-3	NA
TGTGCCAGCAGTGAGGAGGGGCATTCACCCCTCCACTTT	CASSEEGHSPLHF	TRBJ1-6	NA	TRBV2	NA
TGTGCCAGCAGTTTACCCAGCGGGAGGCCTTCTAGCTCCTACGAGCAGTACTTC	CASSLPSGRPSSSYEQYF	TRBJ2-7	TRBD2	TRBV28	NA
TGTGCCAGCAGTCGTAGCGGGGGGGGAAGTACGCAGTATTTT	CASSRSGGGSTQYF	TRBJ2-3	TRBD2	TRBV6-2/TRBV6-3	once
TGTGCCAGCGGCTTCCATGAGCAGTTCTTC	CASGFHEQFF	TRBJ2-1	NA	TRBV28	NA
TGTGCCAGCAGCTTAGGGGGAGACCAAGAGACCCAGTACTTC	CASSLGGDQETQYF	TRBJ2-5	NA	TRBV7-8	NA
TGTGCCAGCAGCGTAGAAGATAGGAGCTCCTACAATGAGCAGTTCTTC	CASSVEDRSSYNEQFF	TRBJ2-1	NA	TRBV9	NA
TGTGCCAGCTCACAGGGACAGGGGGGCACTGAAGCTTTCTTT	CASSQGQGGTEAFF	TRBJ1-1	TRBD1	TRBV18	NA
TGCAGCGTTGAAGGGACAGGAGGGTACGAGCAGTACTTC	CSVEGTGGYEQYF	TRBJ2-7	NA	TRBV29-1	NA
TGTGCCAGCAGCTTAACGGGGAATCAGCCCCAGCATTTT	CASSLTGNQPQHF	TRBJ1-5	NA	TRBV7-2	few
TGTGCCAGCAGCTTCACCGCAGGACTAGCGGGGATACAAGAGACCCAGTACTTC	CASSFTAGLAGIQETQYF	TRBJ2-5	TRBD2	TRBV5-4	NA
TGTGCCAGCAGCCCCGTTCCCAAACTAGCGGGGATAGGAACCCAGTACTTC	CASSPVPKLAGIGTQYF	TRBJ2-5	TRBD2	TRBV27	few
TGTGCCATCAGGAAGACAGGGAGGGATACGCAGTATTTT	CAIRKTGRDTQYF	TRBJ2-3	NA	TRBV10-3	NA
TGTGCCAGCAGCTCGGGACAGAGCTCTGGAAACACCATATATTTT	CASSSGQSSGNTIYF	TRBJ1-3	TRBD1	TRBV7-9	NA
TGTGCCAGCAGCCCGAATACAGGGGGCTATACTGAAGCTTTCTTT	CASSPNTGGYTEAFF	TRBJ1-1	TRBD1	TRBV3-1/TRBV3-2	NA
TGTGCCAGCAGCCCTCGGACGGGAACAGGGGCAGGGTCACCCCTCCACTTT	CASSPRTGTGAGSPLHF	TRBJ1-6	TRBD1	TRBV3-1/TRBV3-2	NA
TGTGCCAGCAGCCGGGTCGGAGGGAACCCGCCCGGGGAGCTGTTTTTT	CASSRVGGNPPGELFF	TRBJ2-2	NA	TRBV9	few
TGTGCCAGCAGCGGAGACAGTCGCTACGAGCAGTACTTC	CASSGDSRYEQYF	TRBJ2-7	NA	TRBV7-3	NA
TGTGCCTGGGGCTTCACAGATACGCAGTATTTT	CAWGFTDTQYF	TRBJ2-3	NA	TRBV30	NA
TGTGCCATCAGTTCCGAGGATACGCAGTATTTT	CAISSEDTQYF	TRBJ2-3	NA	TRBV10-3	NA
TGTGCCAGCAGCTCGGGGGGGTCGTACGAGCAGTACTTC	CASSSGGSYEQYF	TRBJ2-7	TRBD2	TRBV7-2	NA
TGTGCCAGCAGGGTACAGGGGAACACTGAAGCTTTCTTT	CASRVQGNTEAFF	TRBJ1-1	NA	TRBV6-5	NA
TGTGCCAGCAGCCTCGGCGGGACCGGGGAGCTGTTTTTT	CASSLGGTGELFF	TRBJ2-2	NA	TRBV7-3	NA
TGTGCCAGTACCCCGGACAGGGGGCTGTGGAGCAATCAGCCCCAGCATTTT	CASTPDRGLWSNQPQHF	TRBJ1-5	TRBD1	TRBV19	NA
TGCGCCAGCAGCCAAGAATGGCGGCAGCCCCAGCATTTT	CASSQEWRQPQHF	TRBJ1-5	NA	TRBV4-1	NA
TGCGCCAGCAGTGAGGCTGGGGGAACTAGCCCAGATACGCAGTATTTT	CASSEAGGTSPDTQYF	TRBJ2-3	NA	TRBV10-1	once
TGTGCCAGCAGCTTACTGATCGCCCGGGAGACCCAGTACTTC	CASSLLIARETQYF	TRBJ2-5	NA	TRBV7-2	NA
TGTGCCAGCAGGACCCGGACAGGGTGGCAGCCCCAGCATTTT	CASRTRTGWQPQHF	TRBJ1-5	TRBD1	TRBV28	once
TGTGCCAGTAGTATCGCAGTGGCGCGGGCGGCAGGGGTTAATTCACCCCTCCACTTT	CASSIAVARAAGVNSPLHF	TRBJ1-6	NA	TRBV19	NA
TGTGCCTGGAGCGAACAGGGAAGCAGGCCACCCCTCCACTTT	CAWSEQGSRPPLHF	TRBJ1-6	NA	TRBV30	few
TGTGCCAGCAGTTTAGACAGGGGAGGTGAAAAACTGTTTTTT	CASSLDRGGEKLFF	TRBJ1-4	TRBD1	TRBV27	NA
TGTGCCAGCAGCCCCCGGGACAGTGCCCAGCATTTT	CASSPRDSAQHF	TRBJ1-5	TRBD1	TRBV6-2/TRBV6-3	NA
TGTGCCAGCTCACGGCAGGGTCGAAACACCATATATTTT	CASSRQGRNTIYF	TRBJ1-3	NA	TRBV18	NA
TGTGCCAGCAGCTCGGGACATAGCTCCTATAATTCACCCCTCCACTTT	CASSSGHSSYNSPLHF	TRBJ1-6	NA	TRBV5-8	NA
TGTGCCAGCTCACCACAAAAGGGACTCGGGGGAGGCAATGAGCAGTTCTTC	CASSPQKGLGGGNEQFF	TRBJ2-1	NA	TRBV18	NA
TGTGCCAGCAGCCCCGCCGTGCGTTCCTACGAGCAGTACTTC	CASSPAVRSYEQYF	TRBJ2-7	NA	TRBV7-3	once
TGTGCCAGCAAGACGGGGACGGGACAGGGCTACGAGCAGTACTTC	CASKTGTGQGYEQYF	TRBJ2-7	TRBD1	TRBV6-5	NA
TGTGCCAGCAGTGCCGAAGGGGGCGGGACTGAAGCTTTCTTT	CASSAEGGGTEAFF	TRBJ1-1	TRBD1	TRBV2	NA
TGCGCCAGCAGCTTAACAGCACCTTCAGGAAACACCATATATTTT	CASSLTAPSGNTIYF	TRBJ1-3	NA	TRBV5-1	NA
TGTGCCTGGACGGGAAACTATGGCTACACCTTC	CAWTGNYGYTF	TRBJ1-2	NA	TRBV30	NA
TGTGCCAGCAGCTTCCTACAGGGTGACGAGCAGTACTTC	CASSFLQGDEQYF	TRBJ2-7	NA	TRBV7-8	NA
TGTGCCAGCAGCTGGGCGGGAGTTTCTGAGCAGTTCTTC	CASSWAGVSEQFF	TRBJ2-1	TRBD2	TRBV7-2	NA
TGTGCCAGCCAAACCACAGGGAACTATGGCTACACCTTC	CASQTTGNYGYTF	TRBJ1-2	NA	TRBV12-3/TRBV12-4	NA
TGTGCCAGCAGCTTGGCACTAGCGGCCACCAGTACGCAGTATTTT	CASSLALAATSTQYF	TRBJ2-3	TRBD2	TRBV5-4	NA
TGCGCCAGCAGCTCGACCGGGACAGAGAATGAAAAACTGTTTTTT	CASSSTGTENEKLFF	TRBJ1-4	TRBD1	TRBV5-1	NA
TGTGCCAGTAGTGCATATCTAGCGGGCGGATACAATGAGCAGTTCTTC	CASSAYLAGGYNEQFF	TRBJ2-1	TRBD2	TRBV19	NA
TGCGCCAGCAGCTTTAGCGGGAGGATCGACGAGCAGTACTTC	CASSFSGRIDEQYF	TRBJ2-7	TRBD2	TRBV5-1	NA
TGTGCCAGCAGTACGCAGGAGGATCAGCCCCAGCATTTT	CASSTQEDQPQHF	TRBJ1-5	NA	TRBV2	NA
TGTGCCAGCAGTCTCCTAGAGAACACTGAAGCTTTCTTT	CASSLLENTEAFF	TRBJ1-1	NA	TRBV6-4	NA
TGTGCCAGCAGTTTCCCAGGGGGTGAAAAACTGTTTTTT	CASSFPGGEKLFF	TRBJ1-4	TRBD1	TRBV27	NA
TGTGCAAGCCGGACAGGAGCCTCTGGGGCCAACGTCCTGACTTTC	CASRTGASGANVLTF	TRBJ2-6	TRBD1	TRBV2	NA
TGTGCCAGCAGTGAAACCGGCAATGAGCAGTTCTTC	CASSETGNEQFF	TRBJ2-1	NA	TRBV2	NA